This T cell receptor (beta chain) was identified in a study of blood T cell repertoires in COVID-19. Study details: Collection of acute and convalescent COVID-19 samples took place in the United States, Italy and Spain. The analysed material was cDNA or gDNA that came from T cells, B-cell-depleted T cells, or PBMCs.

The table came from immunoSEQ multiplex PCR; TCRdb's copy has only in-frame clones and leaves some out. Among 65,000 to 90,000 clones listed, roughly three quarters were seen once. The source is a man between 65 and 80 years old with active or convalescent COVID-19. What was sequenced was peripheral blood.

CDR3 coding DNA: TGTGCCTGGAAGTTGACTAGTAACACCGGGGAGCTGTTTTTT. Translated: CAWKLTSNTGELFF. The V gene is TRBV30, the J gene TRBJ2-2; D possibly corresponds to TRBD2 (6 bases). Germline values: CDR1 GTSNPN, CDR2 SVGIG (reference sequence). The ends were cut back, 4 bases at V and 2 bases at J, with 11 bases in the middle. The CDR3 contains 14 residues.